This TCR beta chain was recorded in a study of CD8 T cells in ankylosing spondylitis. General observations from the study: The authors reported significant enrichment of disease-linked clones in matched ankylosing spondylitis synovial fluid.

Library preparation for TCR beta used quantitative 5'-RACE with molecular barcodes. TCRdb re-called the 5' RACE reads with MiXCR, one entry per CDR3 protein. The sample carries over 75,000 distinct CDR3 sequences, about 8.1% recorded once. This clonotype was detected many times. Its antigen is not identified. This receptor was taken from a male donor with ankylosing spondylitis or in good health (not recorded which). Specimen: blood, either unsorted or a sorted T cell fraction (not recorded which).

The chain's CDR3 is CASSLGLRETQYF. The CDR3 DNA follows: TGTGCCAGCAGCTTAGGGTTGCGAGAGACCCAGTACTTC. This sequence joins TRBV7-9 and TRBJ2-5, with no clear D. Germline V CDR1 and CDR2: SEHNR, FQNEAQ (reference sequence). This CDR3 comprises 13 residues. V was pared by 1 base and J by 4 bases, with 7 bases between.